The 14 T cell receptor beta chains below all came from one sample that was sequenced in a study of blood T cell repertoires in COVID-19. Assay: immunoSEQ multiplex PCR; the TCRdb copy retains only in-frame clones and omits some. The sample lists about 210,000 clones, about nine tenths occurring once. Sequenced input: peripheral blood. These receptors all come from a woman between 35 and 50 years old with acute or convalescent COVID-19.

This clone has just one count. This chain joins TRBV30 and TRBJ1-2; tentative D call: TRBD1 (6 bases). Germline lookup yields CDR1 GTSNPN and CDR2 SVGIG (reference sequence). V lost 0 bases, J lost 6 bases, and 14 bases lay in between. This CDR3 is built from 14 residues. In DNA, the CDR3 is TGTGCCTGGAGTGTAATTTTCAGGGGCGATGGCTACACCTTC. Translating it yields CAWSVIFRGDGYTF.

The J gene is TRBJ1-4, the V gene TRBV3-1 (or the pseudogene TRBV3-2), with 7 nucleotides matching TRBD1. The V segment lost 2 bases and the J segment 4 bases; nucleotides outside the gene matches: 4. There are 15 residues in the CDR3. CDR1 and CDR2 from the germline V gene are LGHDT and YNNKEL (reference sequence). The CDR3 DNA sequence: TGTGCCAGCAGCCAACACCGACAGGGTAATGAAAAACTGTTTTTT. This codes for CASSQHRQGNEKLFF.

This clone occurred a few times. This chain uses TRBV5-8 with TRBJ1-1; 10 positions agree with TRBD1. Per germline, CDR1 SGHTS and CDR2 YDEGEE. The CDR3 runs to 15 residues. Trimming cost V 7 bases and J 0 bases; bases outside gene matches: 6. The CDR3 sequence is CASDTGQGLNTEAFF. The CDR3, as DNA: TGTGCCAGCGACACGGGACAGGGGTTGAACACTGAAGCTTTCTTT.

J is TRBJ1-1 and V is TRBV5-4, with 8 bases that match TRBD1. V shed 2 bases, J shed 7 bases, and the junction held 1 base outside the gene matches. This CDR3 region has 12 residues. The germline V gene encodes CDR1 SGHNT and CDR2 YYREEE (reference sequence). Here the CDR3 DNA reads TGTGCCAGCAGCTTAGGACAGGGTGAAGCTTTCTTT. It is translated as CASSLGQGEAFF.

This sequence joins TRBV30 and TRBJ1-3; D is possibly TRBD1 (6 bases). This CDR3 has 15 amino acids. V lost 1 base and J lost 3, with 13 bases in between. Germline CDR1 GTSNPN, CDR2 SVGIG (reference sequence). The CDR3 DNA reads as TGTGCCTGGAGTGGTTGGGGGCAGGGTGGAAACACCATATATTTT. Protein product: CAWSGWGQGGNTIYF.

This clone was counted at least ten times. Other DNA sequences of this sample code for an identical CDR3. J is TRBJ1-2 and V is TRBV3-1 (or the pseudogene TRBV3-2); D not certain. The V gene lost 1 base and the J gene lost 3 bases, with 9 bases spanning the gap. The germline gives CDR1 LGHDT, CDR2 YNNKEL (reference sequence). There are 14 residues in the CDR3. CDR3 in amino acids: CASSQGSGDYGYTF. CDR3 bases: TGTGCCAGCAGCCAAGGCTCCGGGGACTATGGCTACACCTTC.

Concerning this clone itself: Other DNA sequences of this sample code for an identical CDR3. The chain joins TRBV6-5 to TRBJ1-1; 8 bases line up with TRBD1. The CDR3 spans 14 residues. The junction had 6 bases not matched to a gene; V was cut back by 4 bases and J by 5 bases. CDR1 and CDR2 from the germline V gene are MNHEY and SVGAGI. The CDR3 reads CASSLGQGGTEAFF. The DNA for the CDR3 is TGTGCCAGCAGTTTAGGACAGGGCGGGACTGAAGCTTTCTTT.

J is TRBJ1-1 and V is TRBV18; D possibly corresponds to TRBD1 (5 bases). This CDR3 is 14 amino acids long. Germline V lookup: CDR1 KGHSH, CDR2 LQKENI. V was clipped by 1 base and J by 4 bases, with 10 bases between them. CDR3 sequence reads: CASSPRRGPTEAFF. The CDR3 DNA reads TGTGCCAGCTCACCACGGAGGGGACCCACTGAAGCTTTCTTT.

The CDR3 region has the DNA TGTGCCAGCAGGGCCGGACAGCACACTGAAGCTTTCTTT. Translated: CASRAGQHTEAFF. V usage is TRBV6-1 and J usage is TRBJ1-1; D perhaps matches TRBD1 (6 bases). The germline V gene encodes CDR1 MNHNS and CDR2 SASEGT. Trimming cost V 6 bases and J 3 bases, with 11 bases left between them. The CDR3 runs 13 residues.

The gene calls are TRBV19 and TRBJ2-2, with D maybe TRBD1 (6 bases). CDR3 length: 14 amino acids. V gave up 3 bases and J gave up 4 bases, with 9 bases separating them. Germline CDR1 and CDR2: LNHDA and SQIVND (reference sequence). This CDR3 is CASSMGASTGELFF. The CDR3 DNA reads TGTGCCAGTAGTATGGGGGCTTCCACCGGGGAGCTGTTTTTT. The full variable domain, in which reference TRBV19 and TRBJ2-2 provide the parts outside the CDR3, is DGGITQSPKYLFRKEGQNVTLSCEQNLNHDAMYWYRQDPGQGLRLIYYSQIVNDFQKGDIAEGYSVSREKKESFPLTVTSAQKNPTAFYLCASSMGASTGELFFGEGSRLTVL.

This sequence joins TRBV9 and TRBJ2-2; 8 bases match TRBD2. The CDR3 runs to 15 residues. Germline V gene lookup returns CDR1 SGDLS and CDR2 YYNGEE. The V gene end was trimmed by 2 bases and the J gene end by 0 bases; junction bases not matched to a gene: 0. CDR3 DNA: TGTGCCAGCAGCGTTAGCGGGGCGAACACCGGGGAGCTGTTTTTT. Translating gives CASSVSGANTGELFF.

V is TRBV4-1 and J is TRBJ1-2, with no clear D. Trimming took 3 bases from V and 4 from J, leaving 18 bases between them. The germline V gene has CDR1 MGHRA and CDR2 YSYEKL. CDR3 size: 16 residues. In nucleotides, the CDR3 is TGCGCCAGCAGCCAGCCTACCGGAGGAGTGGGCTATGGCTACACCTTC. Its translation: CASSQPTGGVGYGYTF.

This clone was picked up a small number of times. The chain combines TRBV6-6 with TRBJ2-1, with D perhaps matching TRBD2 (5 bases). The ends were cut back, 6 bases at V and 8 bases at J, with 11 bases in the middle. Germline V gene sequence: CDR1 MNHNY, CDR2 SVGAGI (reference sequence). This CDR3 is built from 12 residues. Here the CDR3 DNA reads TGTGCCAGCAGCCCCCGGGATCATGAGCAGTTCTTC. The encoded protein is CASSPRDHEQFF.

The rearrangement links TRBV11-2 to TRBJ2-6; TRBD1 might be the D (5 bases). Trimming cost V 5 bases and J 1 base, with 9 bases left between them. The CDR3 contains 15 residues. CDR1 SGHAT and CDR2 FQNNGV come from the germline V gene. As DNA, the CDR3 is TGTGCCAGCAGCCATCCAGGGTCTGGGGCCAACGTCCTGACTTTC. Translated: CASSHPGSGANVLTF.